This TCR beta chain was obtained from a study of T cell responses to AZD1222 COVID-19 vaccine. Findings and limits, study-wide: Possibly, clonal diversity was underestimated; donors were largely white British and included more females.

Profiling relied on immunoSEQ multiplex PCR, and the TCRdb table lists in-frame clones only, not all of them. The table records 45,000 to 60,000 clones, around 87% of them present only once. V dropped 5 bases and J dropped 4 bases, with 15 bases sitting between them. The CDR3 length is 14 residues. CDR1 SGHRS and CDR2 YFSETQ come from the germline V gene. As for this clone: Antigen specificity is unknown.

The V and J genes are TRBV5-1 and TRBJ2-5; D is ambiguous. This sequence originates from an adult in good health. The sequences come from peripheral blood, collected on day 0 of AZD1222 vaccination. This CDR3 reads CASRGGPRRETQYF. The CDR3 DNA follows: TGCGCCAGCAGGGGCGGCCCTAGGAGAGAGACCCAGTACTTC.